This TCR beta chain stems from a study of T cells in Graves' hyperthyroidism and ophthalmopathy. Trimming cost V 4 bases and J 5 bases, with 18 bases left between them. The CDR3 spans 15 residues. Germline V CDR1 and CDR2: LGHNA, YNFKEQ. RNA transcripts provided the source from which TCR beta CDR3 regions were amplified. HTBI primers were used for first-round RT-PCR of the TCR CDR3. MiXCR, run by TCRdb on the multiplex PCR reads, gives a single entry per CDR3 protein. In the table there are about 840,000 distinct CDR3 sequences, about 38% of which are singletons. The sequence was collected from a man younger than 35 with Graves' hyperthyroidism. Sequenced material: blood. This chain uses TRBV4-2 with TRBJ2-7; D assignment may be TRBD1 or TRBD2 (6 bases each). Here the CDR3 DNA reads TGTGCCAGCAGCCGGGGTAGGGGGGAAACCCACGAGCAGTACTTC. Its translation: CASSRGRGETHEQYF.